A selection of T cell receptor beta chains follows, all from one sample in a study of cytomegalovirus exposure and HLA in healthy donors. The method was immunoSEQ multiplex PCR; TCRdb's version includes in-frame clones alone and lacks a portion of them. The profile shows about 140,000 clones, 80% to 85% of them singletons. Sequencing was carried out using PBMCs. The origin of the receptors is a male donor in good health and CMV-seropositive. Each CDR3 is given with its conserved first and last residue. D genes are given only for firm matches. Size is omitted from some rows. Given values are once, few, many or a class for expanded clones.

CASSVGGLADTQYF	TGTGCCAGCAGCGTAGGGGGCCTGGCAGATACGCAGTATTTT	-	TRBV9	TRBJ2-3	-
CASSREALSGSGANVLTF	TGTGCCAGCAGCCGCGAGGCCCTGTCGGGCTCTGGGGCCAACGTCCTGACTTTC	-	TRBV4-2	TRBJ2-6	-
CAIGEDTHYEQYF	TGTGCCATCGGGGAAGACACCCACTACGAGCAGTACTTC	-	TRBV25-1	TRBJ2-7	-
CASSITGGLTYEQYF	TGTGCCAGTAGTATCACGGGGGGACTAACCTACGAGCAGTACTTC	TRBD2	TRBV19	TRBJ2-7	-
CASSLNRGLFLGYTF	TGTGCCAGCAGCTTAAACAGGGGGCTATTTCTTGGCTACACCTTC	TRBD1	TRBV7-4	TRBJ1-2	-
CASSSGTGNGYTF	TGTGCCAGCAGCTCCGGGACAGGGAATGGCTACACCTTC	TRBD1	TRBV6-5	TRBJ1-2	-
CASSIVAGPSYEQYF	TGTGCCAGTAGTATTGTAGCGGGGCCATCCTACGAGCAGTACTTC	TRBD2	TRBV19	TRBJ2-7	-
CASSSGGRSAGANVLTF	TGTGCCAGCAGCTCGGGGGGGCGGTCTGCTGGGGCCAACGTCCTGACTTTC	TRBD2	TRBV11-2	TRBJ2-6	-
CASRETGTWGVDTKNTEAFF	TGTGCCAGTAGAGAGACAGGGACGTGGGGCGTGGATACCAAGAACACTGAAGCTTTCTTT	TRBD1	TRBV19	TRBJ1-1	-
CSSNIQGYEQYF	TGTTCCAGCAACATTCAGGGCTACGAGCAGTACTTC	-	TRBV7-9	TRBJ2-7	once
CASSPGELDYGYTF	TGTGCCAGCAGCCCCGGGGAGCTTGACTATGGCTACACCTTC	-	TRBV7-8	TRBJ1-2	few
CASSGHSGTYEQYF	TGTGCCAGCAGTGGGCATAGCGGGACCTACGAGCAGTACTTC	TRBD2	TRBV28	TRBJ2-7	-
CASSEDRAQETQYF	TGCGCCAGCAGTGAGGACAGAGCCCAAGAGACCCAGTACTTC	-	TRBV10-1	TRBJ2-5	-
CASSESGQQGGYEQYF	TGTGCCAGCAGTGAATCTGGGCAGCAGGGAGGATACGAGCAGTACTTC	-	TRBV25-1	TRBJ2-7	-
CASSYSVSYTGELFF	TGTGCCAGCAGTTACTCTGTCAGTTACACCGGGGAGCTGTTTTTT	-	TRBV6-5	TRBJ2-2	-
CASSLPYGRVGSSYEQYF	TGTGCCAGCAGTCTACCCTATGGTCGGGTAGGGAGCTCCTACGAGCAGTACTTC	-	TRBV28	TRBJ2-7	-
CASSAIRGLSDEKLFF	TGTGCCAGCAGCGCAATAAGGGGGCTCTCCGATGAAAAACTGTTTTTT	TRBD1	TRBV11-2	TRBJ1-4	-
CASSLGQGTQETQYF	TGTGCCAGCAGCTTGGGACAGGGGACGCAAGAGACCCAGTACTTC	TRBD1	TRBV5-8	TRBJ2-5	-
CASSPRVGRNTEAFF	TGTGCCAGCTCACCCAGGGTCGGCAGGAACACTGAAGCTTTCTTT	-	TRBV18	TRBJ1-1	-
CASSQALRDNEQFF	TGCGCCAGCAGCCAAGCGTTACGGGACAATGAGCAGTTCTTC	-	TRBV4-1	TRBJ2-1	-
CASSLIAGGYHNEQFF	TGTGCCAGCAGTCTCATAGCGGGAGGGTACCACAATGAGCAGTTCTTC	TRBD2	TRBV6-4	TRBJ2-1	-
CASSEGTGVVRQFF	TGTGCCAGCAGCGAAGGGACAGGAGTAGTACGGCAGTTCTTC	TRBD1	TRBV5-5	TRBJ2-1	-
CASSLMSGGASELFF	TGTGCCAGCAGCTTAATGAGCGGGGGGGCGTCGGAGCTGTTTTTT	TRBD2	TRBV11-2	TRBJ2-2	-
CASSSLAGTGNEQFF	TGTGCCAGCAGCTCGCTAGCGGGAACCGGCAATGAGCAGTTCTTC	TRBD2	TRBV7-3	TRBJ2-1	-
CASSLIAGAYNEQFF	TGTGCCAGCAGCTTAATCGCGGGAGCTTACAATGAGCAGTTCTTC	TRBD2	TRBV7-2	TRBJ2-1	-
CSVRPDQETQYF	TGCAGCGTCCGTCCAGACCAAGAGACCCAGTACTTC	-	TRBV29-1	TRBJ2-5	-
CASSPVPVPGIDTQYF	TGTGCCAGCAGCCCCGTACCCGTTCCGGGTATAGATACGCAGTATTTT	-	TRBV27	TRBJ2-3	-
CASSAQTGNTEAFF	TGTGCCAGCAGTGCCCAAACAGGGAACACTGAAGCTTTCTTT	-	TRBV6-4	TRBJ1-1	few
CASSYLSGGLSGDTIYF	TGTGCCAGCAGTTACCTTTCAGGGGGTCTTTCGGGGGACACCATATATTTT	TRBD1	TRBV7-8	TRBJ1-3	-
CASSLTDEKLFF	TGTGCCAGCAGTTTGACAGATGAAAAACTGTTTTTT	-	TRBV28	TRBJ1-4	-
CASSLVTSGVNEQFF	TGTGCCAGCAGCTTAGTGACTAGCGGGGTTAATGAGCAGTTCTTC	TRBD2	TRBV7-9	TRBJ2-1	-
CASRHTSGTGELFF	TGCGCCAGCAGACACACGTCGGGCACCGGGGAGCTGTTTTTT	-	TRBV5-1	TRBJ2-2	-
CASSYYRDVDYGYTF	TGTGCCAGCAGCTACTACAGGGACGTTGACTATGGCTACACCTTC	-	TRBV7-9	TRBJ1-2	-
CASSLGQSNQPQHF	TGTGCCAGCAGCCTGGGACAGAGCAATCAGCCCCAGCATTTT	TRBD1	TRBV13	TRBJ1-5	-